This note documents a single T cell receptor (beta chain) sequence. The data derive from a study of blood T cell repertoires in COVID-19. Study information: Researchers got acute and convalescent COVID-19 samples from the United States, Italy and Spain. Sample material is recorded as cDNA or gDNA derived from T cells, B-cell-depleted T cells, or PBMCs.

Under the authors' procedure: Reference gene primer amplification in the assay estimated nucleated cell counts. TCRdb's table, derived via immunoSEQ multiplex PCR, lists solely in-frame clones and lacks some. V and J calls and clone size are as listed in that table; D and trimming were resolved from the DNA. This table holds 200,000 to 250,000 clones, 70% to 90% found once. This CDR3 is built from 15 residues. Germline V gene data show CDR1 as MNHEY and CDR2 as SVGAGI. Unmatched junction bases numbered 5, after V lost 6 bases and J lost 3 bases. What was sequenced was peripheral blood. This sequence was found in a human donor in a cohort sampled during active COVID-19. The rearrangement uses TRBV6-5 and TRBJ1-3; TRBD1 agrees at 10 bases. In nucleotides, the CDR3 is TGTGCCAGCAGCCTAGGACAGGGGGTTGGAAACACCATATATTTT. Translating gives CASSLGQGVGNTIYF.